Each of the 10 T cell receptor beta chains below was sequenced from the same sample in a study of graft-versus-host responses after intestinal transplantation. Assay used: immunoSEQ multiplex PCR; TCRdb lists only in-frame clones, some missing. The sample consists of 45,000 to 60,000 clones, around 90% of them appearing once. For these receptors, no antigen is known. The input for sequencing was unstimulated CD4+ T cells sorted from spleen or lymph node cells, taken before transplant. The source of these receptors is a human donor who was the organ donor for an intestinal transplant.

The V gene is TRBV5-4, the J gene TRBJ2-5; TRBD1 matches 7 bases. The CDR3 covers 14 residues. Germline loops: CDR1 SGHNT, CDR2 YYREEE (reference sequence). V shed 1 base, J shed 4 bases, and the junction held 4 bases outside the gene matches. The CDR3 nucleotides read TGTGCCAGCAGCTTGACAGGGGTAGGAGAGACCCAGTACTTC. This sequence encodes CASSLTGVGETQYF.

The gene calls are TRBV2 and TRBJ2-7; either TRBD1 or TRBD2 may supply D (6 bases each). This CDR3 region has 13 residues. Between the trimmed V and J ends, which lost 8 bases and 3 bases, there was a span of 14 bases. CDR1 SNHLY and CDR2 FYNNEI come from the germline V gene. CDR3 nucleotide sequence: TGTGCCAGCGGGCGGGACACATTCTACGAGCAGTACTTC. Amino acid sequence: CASGRDTFYEQYF.

The chain recombines TRBV5-6 with TRBJ2-3; 9 bases map to TRBD2. The CDR3 consists of 15 residues. From germline, CDR1 is SGHDT and CDR2 YYEEEE. V gave up 0 bases and J gave up 5 bases; unmatched junction bases: 4. The CDR3 is CASSLGAGGVDTQYF. The CDR3 coding sequence is TGTGCCAGCAGCTTGGGTGCGGGAGGGGTAGATACGCAGTATTTT.

With regard to this clone: The sample carries other DNA sequences with the same CDR3. CDR3 DNA sequence: TGTGCCTGGAGTGTAGCCCCTTCGCCGGGTCTCTATGGCTACACCTTC. As protein: CAWSVAPSPGLYGYTF. V gene TRBV30 combines with J gene TRBJ1-2; D remains ambiguous. Germline CDR1 GTSNPN, CDR2 SVGIG (reference sequence). The CDR3 totals 16 residues. The V end was cut by 0 bases, the J end by 4 bases, with 18 bases between.

This rearrangement joins TRBV7-2 to TRBJ1-3; D is ambiguous. This CDR3 region has 13 residues. Germline loops: CDR1 SGHTA, CDR2 FQGNSA. Between the trimmed V and J ends, which lost 6 bases and 0 bases, there was a span of 6 bases. The CDR3: CASRADSGNTIYF. The CDR3 DNA sequence: TGTGCCAGCAGGGCAGACTCTGGAAACACCATATATTTT.

V gene TRBV6-5 combines with J gene TRBJ2-7; no clear D gene. Trimming stripped 6 bases from V and 3 bases from J, with 15 bases between. The CDR3 consists of 14 residues. Germline V lookup: CDR1 MNHEY, CDR2 SVGAGI. The CDR3: CASSRTEMGYEQYF. The CDR3 bases are TGTGCCAGCAGCAGGACGGAAATGGGCTACGAGCAGTACTTC.

In its sample, this clone was seen a few times. The rearrangement joins TRBV6-5 to TRBJ2-2; TRBD1 or TRBD2 may be the D gene (5 bases each). The length of the CDR3 is 14 residues. V was cut by 7 bases and J by 2 bases, with 11 bases left in between. The germline V gene has CDR1 MNHEY and CDR2 SVGAGI. The CDR3 reads CASIYGGNTGELFF. The DNA of the CDR3 is TGTGCCAGCATCTATGGGGGTAACACCGGGGAGCTGTTTTTT.

This chain uses TRBV30 with TRBJ1-4; no definite D call. CDR3 size: 13 residues. Germline values: CDR1 GTSNPN, CDR2 SVGIG (reference sequence). The V end lost 0 bases, the J end lost 10 bases, and 12 bases lay between the germline ends. The CDR3 DNA reads as TGTGCCTGGAGTGTACGCGGGGTTGTAAAACTGTTTTTT. It encodes CAWSVRGVVKLFF.

This chain uses TRBV10-3 with TRBJ2-7; 12 nucleotides match TRBD2. Germline V gives CDR1 ENHRY, CDR2 SYGVKD. The CDR3 length is 13 residues. The J segment lost 2 bases and the V segment lost 10 bases, leaving 3 bases of the junction unmatched. In nucleotides, the CDR3 is TGTGCCACCCGGACTAGCGGGGCCTACGAGCAGTACTTC. Protein sequence: CATRTSGAYEQYF.

The CDR3: CASSYSQLTEAFF. Here the CDR3 DNA reads TGTGCCAGCAGTTACTCTCAGCTCACTGAAGCTTTCTTT. The V and J genes are TRBV6-5 and TRBJ1-1, with unresolved D. This CDR3 contains 13 residues. Germline V gives CDR1 MNHEY, CDR2 SVGAGI. Trimming removed 0 bases at V and 4 bases at J, with 6 bases between.